One and the same sample provided the 21 T cell receptor beta chains below, sequenced in a study of CDR3 diversity in severe acne. MiXCR was run by TCRdb on the PCR reads, yielding one entry per CDR3 protein. The sample carries some 90,000 distinct CDR3 sequences, 45% to 55% recorded once. Sequenced: blood. These receptors all stem from a male donor in good health, serving as a control.

J is TRBJ2-1 and V is TRBV5-6; 8 bases map to TRBD1. With V trimmed by 3 bases and J by 2 bases, 7 bases remained unmatched. CDR3 size: 16 residues. Germline-derived CDR1 and CDR2 are SGHDT and YYEEEE. CDR3 amino acids: CASSSGADRAYNEQFF. The CDR3 DNA reads TGTGCCAGCAGCTCGGGAGCGGACAGGGCCTACAATGAGCAGTTCTTC.

This clonotype is a singleton in its sample. This chain links TRBV25-1 with TRBJ1-3; D remains unclear. Deletions cut 6 bases from V and 3 bases from J, with 12 bases between. Per the germline V gene, CDR1 is MGHDK and CDR2 is SYGVNS. This CDR3 is built from 14 residues. CDR3 region: CASSALGSGNTIYF. CDR3 nucleotide sequence: TGTGCCAGCAGCGCCTTGGGGAGTGGAAACACCATATATTTT. The variable domain in full, completed from reference TRBV25-1 and TRBJ1-3, reads EADIYQTPRYLVIGTGKKITLECSQTMGHDKMYWYQQDPGMELHLIHYSYGVNSTEKGDLSSESTVSRIRTEHFPLTLESARPSHTSQYLCASSALGSGNTIYFGEGSWLTVV.

This clonotype has a count of ten or more. The chain couples TRBV6-6 to TRBJ1-2, with 8 bases aligning to TRBD1. Germline loops: CDR1 MNHNY, CDR2 SVGAGI (reference sequence). This CDR3 has 13 amino acids. V trimming: 6 bases; J trimming: 5 bases; junction bases outside the gene matches: 5. CDR3 amino acids: CASRVQGGYGYTF. The CDR3 DNA reads as TGTGCCAGCAGGGTACAGGGGGGGTATGGCTACACCTTC.

Of note for this clonotype: This may stem from a read error, because a much larger clone lies one nucleotide away. V gene TRBV10-3 combines with J gene TRBJ1-1; D is undetermined. The CDR3 has 12 amino acids. Germline loops: CDR1 ENHRY, CDR2 SYGVKD. CDR3 nucleotide sequence: TGTGCCGTCAGGACTGTGAACACTGAAGCTTTCTTT. Its protein product is CAVRTVNTEAFF.

The chain recombines TRBV9 with TRBJ1-1; D is unclear. V was trimmed by 0 bases and J by 1 base, leaving 7 bases between them. The germline CDR1 and CDR2 sequences are SGDLS and YYNGEE. This CDR3 spans 14 amino acids. CDR3 nucleotide sequence: TGTGCCAGCAGCGTAGCCGCTGAGAACACTGAAGCTTTCTTT. The encoded protein is CASSVAAENTEAFF. Combining the CDR3 with reference TRBV9 and TRBJ1-1 gives the whole variable domain DSGVTQTPKHLITATGQRVTLRCSPRSGDLSVYWYQQSLDQGLQFLIQYYNGEERAKGNILERFSAQQFPDLHSELNLSSLELGDSALYFCASSVAAENTEAFFGQGTRLTVV.

This clonotype came up a few times. The chain recombines TRBV27 with TRBJ1-6, with TRBD1 as a possible D gene (6 bases). Trimming left V 3 bases short and J 10 bases short, with 10 bases between. Germline V gene data show CDR1 as MNHEY and CDR2 as SMNVEV (reference sequence). The CDR3 contains 13 residues. The CDR3 loop is CASSFRGQSPLHF. In DNA form, the CDR3 reads TGTGCCAGCAGTTTCCGGGGACAATCACCCCTCCACTTT.

The genes are TRBV11-2 and TRBJ2-3; the match to TRBD2 covers 10 bases. The CDR3 is made up of 16 amino acids. V shed 5 bases, J shed 11 bases, and the junction held 16 bases outside the gene matches. The germline gives CDR1 SGHAT, CDR2 FQNNGV. The CDR3, as DNA: TGTGCCAGCAGCGGCGCCGGGACTAGCGCTCTCTCGGAGCAGTATTTT. Residues: CASSGAGTSALSEQYF.

In this sample, this clonotype turned up many times. This chain connects TRBV6-1 to TRBJ2-5; no reliable D call. Germline-derived CDR1 and CDR2 are MNHNS and SASEGT. This CDR3 has 12 amino acids. Trimming removed 4 bases from V and 5 bases from J, with 8 bases in between. The DNA for the CDR3 is TGTGCCAGCAGTGCTGTACAGGAGACCCAGTACTTC. Its protein is CASSAVQETQYF.

This clonotype has a single count. Compared with germline, one end of the junction differs, possibly owing to a read error. The rearrangement links TRBV5-5 to TRBJ2-7; D unclear. CDR1 is SGHKS, CDR2 YYEKEE, per germline (reference sequence). CDR3 length: 18 amino acids. The CDR3 here is CASSLSGPALSGAYEQYF. The CDR3 nucleotides are TGCGCCAGCAGCTTGTCAGGTCCAGCCTTGTCGGGTGCCTACGAGCAGTACTTC.

The rearrangement uses TRBV2 and TRBJ2-5; the D call may be TRBD1 or TRBD2 (5 bases each). V was cut by 4 bases and J by 6 bases, with 12 bases left in between. This CDR3 spans 13 amino acids. Germline V CDR1 and CDR2: SNHLY, FYNNEI. CDR3 in DNA: TGTGCCAGCAGTGGGGGGACGCGACAGACCCAGTACTTC. Translating it yields CASSGGTRQTQYF. Full variable domain (missing parts from reference TRBV2 and TRBJ2-5): EPEVTQTPSHQVTQMGQEVILRCVPISNHLYFYWYRQILGQKVEFLVSFYNNEISEKSEIFDDQFSVERPDGSNFTLKIRSTKLEDSAMYFCASSGGTRQTQYFGPGTRLLVL.

The chain uses TRBV24-1 and TRBJ1-2; D is possibly TRBD1 (6 bases). CDR1 KGHDR and CDR2 SFDVKD come from the germline V gene. CDR3 size: 16 residues. V lost 3 bases and J 6 bases, leaving 19 bases between the germline ends. The CDR3 reads CATSDGRGGGPDGYTF. The CDR3 DNA sequence: TGTGCCACCAGTGATGGCCGCGGGGGGGGGCCAGATGGCTACACCTTC.

This rearrangement joins TRBV19 to TRBJ1-5; D is possibly TRBD1 (5 bases). The CDR3 totals 12 residues. Germline V gene sequence: CDR1 LNHDA, CDR2 SQIVND (reference sequence). V lost 9 bases and J lost 3, with 9 bases in between. As DNA, the CDR3 is TGTGCCAGAGGGACTTTCAATCAGCCCCAGCATTTT. Protein product: CARGTFNQPQHF.

The chain is built from TRBV2 and TRBJ1-1, with 8 bases matching TRBD1. The V gene end was trimmed by 10 bases and the J gene end by 4 bases; junction bases not matched to a gene: 8. This CDR3 has 13 residues. Per the germline V gene, CDR1 is SNHLY and CDR2 is FYNNEI. CDR3 loop: CATIDRGCTEAFF. In DNA, the CDR3 is TGTGCCACCATCGACAGGGGATGCACTGAAGCTTTCTTT.

The V gene is TRBV14, the J gene TRBJ2-7; 10 nucleotides line up with TRBD2. Germline V gives CDR1 SGHDN, CDR2 FVKESK. The CDR3 consists of 15 residues. V lost 4 bases to trimming and J lost 4 bases; unmatched junction nucleotides: 7. The CDR3 nucleotides read TGTGCCAGCAGCCGACTACTAGCGGGACAATACGAGCAGTACTTC. Residues: CASSRLLAGQYEQYF.

This clonotype was seen a few times. This rearrangement joins TRBV11-2 to TRBJ1-3; D ambiguous. V gave up 8 bases and J gave up 0 bases, with 5 bases separating them. The CDR3 loop spans 12 amino acids. Germline V gene sequence: CDR1 SGHAT, CDR2 FQNNGV. CDR3 protein: CASGTSGNTIYF. In DNA, the CDR3 is TGTGCCAGCGGAACCTCTGGAAACACCATATATTTT.

The chain uses TRBV25-1 and TRBJ1-5, with D unclear. Trimming stripped 2 bases from V and 6 bases from J, with 17 bases between. In germline, CDR1 is MGHDK, CDR2 SYGVNS. The CDR3 loop spans 16 amino acids. The CDR3 sequence is CASSEALWGDVQPQHF. CDR3 nucleotides: TGTGCCAGCAGTGAAGCGCTGTGGGGAGATGTTCAGCCCCAGCATTTT.

This clonotype was seen only once. J is TRBJ2-7 and V is TRBV9, with TRBD1 matching over 10 bases. There are 15 residues in the CDR3. Trimming cost V 0 bases and J 1 base; bases outside gene matches: 1. CDR1 is SGDLS and CDR2 is YYNGEE in the germline V gene. The CDR3 sequence is CASSVAGQGSYEQYF. The CDR3 coding sequence is TGTGCCAGCAGCGTAGCGGGACAGGGGTCCTACGAGCAGTACTTC.

The rearrangement links TRBV12-3 or TRBV12-4 to TRBJ2-3; D perhaps matches TRBD1 (6 bases). The CDR3 loop spans 15 amino acids. The V end was cut by 5 bases, the J end by 5 bases, with 17 bases between. CDR3 residues: CASSRTGSQGDTQYF. Written as DNA, the CDR3 is TGTGCCAGCAGTCGCACAGGGTCACAGGGAGATACGCAGTATTTT.

By sample share, this clonotype is medium-sized. The chain employs TRBV7-2 and TRBJ2-3, with 11 bases identical to TRBD2. Per germline, CDR1 SGHTA and CDR2 FQGNSA. This CDR3 is built from 17 residues. The V gene end was trimmed by 4 bases and the J gene end by 5 bases; junction bases not matched to a gene: 11. The CDR3 loop reads CASSWTSGQSAVDTQYF. The CDR3 DNA reads TGTGCCAGCAGCTGGACTAGCGGGCAGAGCGCGGTAGATACGCAGTATTTT. Together with reference TRBV7-2 and TRBJ2-3, the CDR3 gives the full variable domain: GAGVSQSPSNKVTEKGKDVELRCDPISGHTALYWYRQSLGQGLEFLIYFQGNSAPDKSGLPSDRFSAERTGGSVSTLTIQRTQQEDSAVYLCASSWTSGQSAVDTQYFGPGTRLTVL.

As for this clonotype: At one of its ends the junction is not consistent with the germline gene, which may arise from a read error. V is TRBV11-2 and J is TRBJ2-7, with D unclear. The CDR3 sequence is 12 residues long. The V gene's germline CDR1 is SGHAT and CDR2 FQNNGV. The CDR3 loop is CASSVDAYEQYF. CDR3 nucleotides: TGTGCCAGCAGCGTAGATGCCTACGAGCAGTACTTC. The full variable domain, completed using reference TRBV11-2 and TRBJ2-7, is EAGVAQSPRYKIIEKRQSVAFWCNPISGHATLYWYQQILGQGPKLLIQFQNNGVVDDSQLPKDRFSAERLKGVDSTLKIQPAKLEDSAVYLCASSVDAYEQYFGPGTRLTVT.

This clonotype appeared a few times. The J gene is TRBJ1-2, the V gene TRBV6-5; D is ambiguous. Germline CDR1 is MNHEY and CDR2 is SVGAGI. V was trimmed by 5 bases and J by 5 bases, leaving 21 bases between them. The length of the CDR3 is 16 residues. CDR3: CASSASQTAQIYGYTF. The DNA of the CDR3 is TGTGCCAGCAGTGCGTCCCAGACTGCACAGATTTATGGCTACACCTTC.